A selection of T cell receptor beta chains follows, all from one sample in a study of blood T cells in healthy people across ages. TCRdb passed the 5' RACE reads through MiXCR, listing each CDR3 protein once. This table has 550,000 to 750,000 distinct CDR3 sequences, about 21% appearing once. The specimen was blood. These receptors all come from a man between 65 and 79 years old in good health. CDR3s include the opening cysteine and the closing phenylalanine or tryptophan. Each record gives: V gene, CDR3 length, D gene, J gene, clone size, CDR3 protein, CDR3 DNA. The D gene is left open where the match is weak. Only some rows state a clone size, as once, few, many or a class for expanded clones.

V gene: TRBV6-4
CDR3 length: 17
D gene: TRBD2
J gene: TRBJ2-3
clone size: many
CDR3 protein: CASSQGLAATSTDTQYF
CDR3 DNA: TGTGCCAGCAGCCAGGGACTAGCGGCAACTAGCACAGATACGCAGTATTTT

V gene: TRBV11-2
CDR3 length: 14
D gene: -
J gene: TRBJ2-2
clone size: many
CDR3 protein: CASSLLSNTGELFF
CDR3 DNA: TGTGCCAGCAGCTTACTTTCGAACACCGGGGAGCTGTTTTTT

V gene: TRBV28
CDR3 length: 15
D gene: TRBD2
J gene: TRBJ2-7
clone size: few
CDR3 protein: CASSFPAAGEGEQYF
CDR3 DNA: TGTGCCAGCAGTTTTCCCGCGGCGGGAGAGGGCGAGCAGTACTTC

V gene: TRBV7-9
CDR3 length: 14
D gene: TRBD1
J gene: TRBJ1-5
clone size: many
CDR3 protein: CASSKDRLDQPQHF
CDR3 DNA: TGTGCCAGCAGCAAGGACAGGTTAGATCAGCCCCAGCATTTT

V gene: TRBV5-1
CDR3 length: 15
D gene: -
J gene: TRBJ2-3
clone size: -
CDR3 protein: CASSLGGSHTDTQYF
CDR3 DNA: TGCGCCAGCAGCTTGGGTGGCAGCCACACAGATACGCAGTATTTT

V gene: TRBV21-1
CDR3 length: 12
D gene: -
J gene: TRBJ1-2
clone size: -
CDR3 protein: CASSMIGSGYTF
CDR3 DNA: TGTGCCAGCAGCATGATAGGGAGCGGCTACACCTTC

V gene: TRBV7-3
CDR3 length: 14
D gene: -
J gene: TRBJ2-7
clone size: -
CDR3 protein: CASGLLSGPYEQYF
CDR3 DNA: TGTGCCAGCGGCTTATTATCCGGGCCCTACGAGCAGTACTTC

V gene: TRBV7-2
CDR3 length: 13
D gene: -
J gene: TRBJ2-7
clone size: -
CDR3 protein: CASSTRLSGEQYF
CDR3 DNA: TGTGCCAGCAGCACGAGACTCTCGGGAGAGCAGTACTTC

V gene: TRBV7-9
CDR3 length: 15
D gene: TRBD2
J gene: TRBJ2-5
clone size: -
CDR3 protein: CAIQAAGAPGETQYF
CDR3 DNA: TGTGCCATTCAGGCAGCGGGGGCCCCCGGAGAGACCCAGTACTTC

V gene: TRBV20-1
CDR3 length: 15
D gene: TRBD2
J gene: TRBJ2-7
clone size: -
CDR3 protein: CSAGTLSGGVYEQYF
CDR3 DNA: TGCAGTGCTGGGACCTTAAGCGGGGGGGTTTACGAGCAGTACTTC

V gene: TRBV6-2/TRBV6-3
CDR3 length: 13
D gene: -
J gene: TRBJ2-1
clone size: few
CDR3 protein: CASSYALSNEQFF
CDR3 DNA: TGTGCCAGCAGTTACGCCCTTTCCAATGAGCAGTTCTTC

V gene: TRBV6-5
CDR3 length: 15
D gene: TRBD1
J gene: TRBJ2-1
clone size: many
CDR3 protein: CASSSPGQGPNEQFF
CDR3 DNA: TGTGCCAGCAGTAGCCCGGGACAGGGCCCCAATGAGCAGTTCTTC

V gene: TRBV29-1
CDR3 length: 12
D gene: -
J gene: TRBJ2-7
clone size: -
CDR3 protein: CSVGQDTYEQYF
CDR3 DNA: TGCAGCGTTGGGCAGGATACCTACGAGCAGTACTTC

V gene: TRBV5-1
CDR3 length: 16
D gene: -
J gene: TRBJ1-4
clone size: -
CDR3 protein: CASSRTVVSTNEKLFF
CDR3 DNA: TGCGCCAGCAGCAGGACAGTGGTCTCGACTAATGAAAAACTGTTTTTT

V gene: TRBV28
CDR3 length: 15
D gene: TRBD1
J gene: TRBJ2-2
clone size: -
CDR3 protein: CASSLGGQVNGELFF
CDR3 DNA: TGTGCCAGCAGTTTAGGAGGACAGGTTAACGGGGAGCTGTTTTTT

V gene: TRBV7-2
CDR3 length: 13
D gene: -
J gene: TRBJ1-2
clone size: -
CDR3 protein: CASSLAINYGYTF
CDR3 DNA: TGTGCCAGCAGCTTAGCGATTAACTATGGCTACACCTTC

V gene: TRBV2
CDR3 length: 14
D gene: -
J gene: TRBJ2-3
clone size: few
CDR3 protein: CASSGLDLADTQYF
CDR3 DNA: TGTGCCAGCAGTGGACTGGACTTAGCAGATACGCAGTATTTT

V gene: TRBV7-2
CDR3 length: 12
D gene: -
J gene: TRBJ1-2
clone size: -
CDR3 protein: CASSPGGYGCTF
CDR3 DNA: TGTGCCAGCAGCCCTGGGGGCTATGGCTGCACCTTC

V gene: TRBV19
CDR3 length: 13
D gene: -
J gene: TRBJ1-4
clone size: -
CDR3 protein: CASGPRTDEKLFF
CDR3 DNA: TGTGCCAGCGGACCGAGGACTGATGAAAAACTGTTTTTT

V gene: TRBV15
CDR3 length: 14
D gene: -
J gene: TRBJ1-3
clone size: -
CDR3 protein: CATSRAGSGNTIYF
CDR3 DNA: TGTGCCACCAGCAGAGCAGGGTCCGGAAACACCATATATTTT

V gene: TRBV28
CDR3 length: 14
D gene: -
J gene: TRBJ2-3
clone size: -
CDR3 protein: CASTRSIRTDTQYF
CDR3 DNA: TGTGCGAGCACGCGGAGTATACGCACAGATACGCAGTATTTT

V gene: TRBV30
CDR3 length: 16
D gene: -
J gene: TRBJ2-4
clone size: few
CDR3 protein: CAWSPPRGGVSDIQYF
CDR3 DNA: TGTGCCTGGAGTCCCCCTCGGGGCGGGGTAAGCGACATTCAGTACTTC

V gene: TRBV20-1
CDR3 length: 13
D gene: -
J gene: TRBJ2-1
clone size: few
CDR3 protein: CSATEDSYNEQFF
CDR3 DNA: TGCAGTGCTACCGAGGACAGCTACAATGAGCAGTTCTTC

V gene: TRBV5-6
CDR3 length: 15
D gene: -
J gene: TRBJ1-2
clone size: -
CDR3 protein: CASSPPGQTNYGYTF
CDR3 DNA: TGTGCCAGCAGCCCTCCGGGACAAACTAACTATGGCTACACCTTC

V gene: TRBV7-2
CDR3 length: 14
D gene: -
J gene: TRBJ1-4
clone size: -
CDR3 protein: CASSLAWTNEKLFF
CDR3 DNA: TGTGCCAGCAGCTTAGCCTGGACTAATGAAAAACTGTTTTTT

V gene: TRBV5-6
CDR3 length: 15
D gene: TRBD1
J gene: TRBJ1-5
clone size: few
CDR3 protein: CASSGGTGGNQPQHF
CDR3 DNA: TGTGCCAGCAGCGGTGGGACAGGGGGGAACCAGCCCCAGCATTTT

V gene: TRBV15
CDR3 length: 15
D gene: -
J gene: TRBJ1-2
clone size: many
CDR3 protein: CATSRDWTAAAGYTF
CDR3 DNA: TGTGCCACCAGCAGAGATTGGACAGCTGCTGCTGGCTACACCTTC

V gene: TRBV2
CDR3 length: 13
D gene: -
J gene: TRBJ2-4
clone size: few
CDR3 protein: CASSDSVGDIQYF
CDR3 DNA: TGTGCCAGCAGTGATTCCGTGGGGGACATTCAGTACTTC

V gene: TRBV6-5
CDR3 length: 15
D gene: TRBD1
J gene: TRBJ2-7
clone size: -
CDR3 protein: CASRTDRGGSYEQYF
CDR3 DNA: TGTGCCAGCAGAACGGACAGGGGAGGCTCCTACGAGCAGTACTTC

V gene: TRBV20-1
CDR3 length: 15
D gene: TRBD1
J gene: TRBJ2-1
clone size: -
CDR3 protein: CSAREASGDRGWQFF
CDR3 DNA: TGCAGTGCTAGGGAAGCATCGGGGGACAGGGGATGGCAGTTCTTC

V gene: TRBV19
CDR3 length: 15
D gene: TRBD2
J gene: TRBJ2-3
clone size: -
CDR3 protein: CASSGLAGKTDTQYF
CDR3 DNA: TGTGCCAGTAGCGGACTAGCGGGAAAAACAGATACGCAGTATTTT

V gene: TRBV20-1
CDR3 length: 15
D gene: TRBD2
J gene: TRBJ2-7
clone size: few
CDR3 protein: CSARELLAGGYEQYF
CDR3 DNA: TGCAGTGCTAGAGAATTGCTGGCGGGAGGCTACGAGCAGTACTTC

V gene: TRBV10-3
CDR3 length: 12
D gene: -
J gene: TRBJ1-1
clone size: few
CDR3 protein: CAISGTGYEAFF
CDR3 DNA: TGTGCCATCAGTGGTACAGGGTATGAAGCTTTCTTT

V gene: TRBV4-1
CDR3 length: 13
D gene: -
J gene: TRBJ1-6
clone size: few
CDR3 protein: CASSQGRDSPLHF
CDR3 DNA: TGCGCCAGCAGCCAAGGTCGAGATTCACCCCTCCACTTT

V gene: TRBV4-3
CDR3 length: 15
D gene: -
J gene: TRBJ1-5
clone size: -
CDR3 protein: CASSLRTGADQPQHF
CDR3 DNA: TGCGCCAGCAGCTTGCGGACTGGGGCGGATCAGCCCCAGCATTTT

V gene: TRBV6-5
CDR3 length: 14
D gene: -
J gene: TRBJ1-1
clone size: few
CDR3 protein: CASSYLQPNTEAFF
CDR3 DNA: TGTGCCAGCAGTTACCTCCAGCCTAACACTGAAGCTTTCTTT

V gene: TRBV12-3/TRBV12-4
CDR3 length: 13
D gene: -
J gene: TRBJ2-1
clone size: -
CDR3 protein: CASGGAGYNEQFF
CDR3 DNA: TGTGCCAGCGGGGGGGCGGGTTACAATGAGCAGTTCTTC

V gene: TRBV11-2
CDR3 length: 20
D gene: TRBD2
J gene: TRBJ2-4
clone size: -
CDR3 protein: CASSSRSSGGYLVTKNIQYF
CDR3 DNA: TGTGCCAGCAGCTCAAGGTCGAGCGGGGGATACCTAGTTACCAAAAACATTCAGTACTTC

V gene: TRBV20-1
CDR3 length: 15
D gene: TRBD1
J gene: TRBJ2-2
clone size: many
CDR3 protein: CSARDHRGDTGELFF
CDR3 DNA: TGCAGTGCTAGAGACCACAGGGGGGACACCGGGGAGCTGTTTTTT

V gene: TRBV28
CDR3 length: 12
D gene: -
J gene: TRBJ1-2
clone size: -
CDR3 protein: CASSLRGWGYTF
CDR3 DNA: TGTGCCAGCAGTTTAAGGGGCTGGGGCTACACCTTC

V gene: TRBV7-2
CDR3 length: 13
D gene: -
J gene: TRBJ2-5
clone size: -
CDR3 protein: CAGSLGGAGTQYF
CDR3 DNA: TGTGCCGGCAGCTTAGGTGGAGCAGGGACCCAGTACTTC

V gene: TRBV29-1
CDR3 length: 12
D gene: -
J gene: TRBJ2-5
clone size: many
CDR3 protein: CSVELGQETQYF
CDR3 DNA: TGCAGCGTTGAATTGGGCCAAGAGACCCAGTACTTC

V gene: TRBV29-1
CDR3 length: 12
D gene: -
J gene: TRBJ2-5
clone size: -
CDR3 protein: CSVAGAGETQYF
CDR3 DNA: TGCAGCGTTGCGGGGGCCGGGGAGACCCAGTACTTC

V gene: TRBV20-1
CDR3 length: 15
D gene: -
J gene: TRBJ1-5
clone size: few
CDR3 protein: CSARDPGSFNQPQHF
CDR3 DNA: TGCAGTGCTAGAGATCCTGGGTCGTTCAATCAGCCCCAGCATTTT

V gene: TRBV28
CDR3 length: 14
D gene: TRBD2
J gene: TRBJ2-3
clone size: once
CDR3 protein: CASSRGVSADTQYF
CDR3 DNA: TGTGCCAGCTCTCGGGGGGTCTCCGCAGATACGCAGTATTTT